Below, 4 T cell receptor beta chains from the same sample are listed, as sequenced in a study of T cells expressing NK-cell markers. TCRdb reworked the 5' RACE reads into one entry per CDR3 protein, no DNA. The data show roughly 180,000 distinct CDR3 sequences, and the top ten clones hold about 18%. Sequencing input: blood T cells: a sorted CD56 or NKG2C T cell subset, CD4+ or CD8+ T cells, or bulk PBMC T cells (not recorded which). Receptor source: a woman between 18 and 69 years old in good health.

The chain has TRBV10-3 and TRBJ1-2. This CDR3 spans 14 amino acids. The germline gives CDR1 ENHRY, CDR2 SYGVKD. The CDR3 loop is CAITSSRQEDGYTF.

V is TRBV7-2 and J is TRBJ2-7. The CDR3 runs 15 residues. Germline-derived CDR1 and CDR2 are SGHTA and FQGNSA. CDR3 in amino acids: CASSLRPGGSNEQYF. The full variable domain, with the rest looked up from reference TRBV7-2 and TRBJ2-7, is GAGVSQSPSNKVTEKGKDVELRCDPISGHTALYWYRQSLGQGLEFLIYFQGNSAPDKSGLPSDRFSAERTGGSVSTLTIQRTQQEDSAVYLCASSLRPGGSNEQYFGPGTRLTVT.

V usage is TRBV10-3 and J usage is TRBJ2-1. The CDR3 sequence is 13 residues long. Germline V gives CDR1 ENHRY, CDR2 SYGVKD. CDR3 in amino acids: CAISAPTLNEQFF.

The CDR3 region is CASRGTSHDEQYF. The chain joins TRBV3-1 to TRBJ2-7; there is no DNA to check the TCRdb D call of TRBD2. From germline, CDR1 is LGHDT and CDR2 YNNKEL (reference sequence). The CDR3 length is 13 residues.